This T cell receptor (beta chain) is drawn from a study of blood T cell repertoires in COVID-19. Background on the study: The United States, Italy and Spain were the sources of the acute and convalescent COVID-19 samples.

Method: immunoSEQ multiplex PCR; TCRdb's copy keeps in-frame clones and lacks some. The sample has about 260,000 clones; approximately 83% are singletons. There are a few counts of this clone. The sample was peripheral blood. This receptor was taken from a woman between 50 and 59 years old who had recovered from COVID-19.

DNA for the CDR3: TGTGCCAGCAGCCAAGAAAAGGGACAGGGGTCGTATAGCAATCAGCCCCAGCATTTT. Its protein is CASSQEKGQGSYSNQPQHF. The chain employs TRBV4-2 and TRBJ1-5; 10 positions match TRBD1. CDR1 LGHNA and CDR2 YNFKEQ come from the germline V gene. V lost 0 bases to trimming and J lost 0 bases; unmatched junction nucleotides: 8. The CDR3 has 19 residues.